The next 21 T cell receptor beta chains were all read from a single sample in a study of shared T cell receptors in the human thymus. Method: immunoSEQ multiplex PCR; TCRdb's copy keeps in-frame clones and lacks some. This sample has hundreds of thousands of clones, with 95% found just once. Source material: thymocytes. The receptors come from a human donor.

V is TRBV7-2 and J is TRBJ2-7; 11 nucleotides line up with TRBD2. Germline assignment: CDR1 SGHTA and CDR2 FQGNSA. After removal of 6 bases from V and 3 bases from J, the junction contained 7 bases not matched to a gene. This CDR3 contains 15 residues. The CDR3 region is CASSWGLAESYEQYF. The CDR3 DNA is TGTGCCAGCAGTTGGGGACTAGCGGAAAGCTACGAGCAGTACTTC.

The chain is built from TRBV6-1 and TRBJ2-2; D perhaps matches TRBD2 (5 bases). CDR1 is MNHNS, CDR2 SASEGT, per germline. With 0 bases removed from V and 4 bases from J, the gap between germline ends came to 9 bases. The CDR3 has 15 amino acids. The CDR3 loop is CASSEARESTGELFF. DNA for the CDR3: TGTGCCAGCAGTGAAGCAAGGGAGAGCACCGGGGAGCTGTTTTTT.

This sequence joins TRBV27 and TRBJ2-2; 7 nucleotides match TRBD2. CDR3 length equals 10 residues. Losses at the gene ends were 11 bases for V and 7 bases for J; bases not matched to a gene: 1. Germline CDR1 is MNHEY and CDR2 is SMNVEV (reference sequence). Written as DNA, the CDR3 is TGTGCCCCGGGGGGCGGGGAGCTGTTTTTT. Its protein product is CAPGGGELFF.

V and J are TRBV19 and TRBJ1-2; the D is unclear. Germline-derived CDR1 and CDR2 are LNHDA and SQIVND (reference sequence). V lost 0 bases and J lost 8, with 13 bases in between. The CDR3 has 14 amino acids. The CDR3 nucleotides read TGTGCCAGTAGTATAGATCTTGTCCAGAAGGGCTACACCTTC. It specifies CASSIDLVQKGYTF.

V usage is TRBV6-5 and J usage is TRBJ1-2; D call uncertain. The germline V gene encodes CDR1 MNHEY and CDR2 SVGAGI. The V gene lost 0 bases and the J gene lost 2 bases, with 7 bases spanning the gap. This CDR3 has 14 residues. CDR3: CASSYSGPNYGYTF. The CDR3 DNA reads TGTGCCAGCAGTTACTCAGGGCCCAACTATGGCTACACCTTC.

The chain links TRBV28 to TRBJ1-5; D is ambiguous. This CDR3 is built from 15 residues. Looked up from germline, CDR1 is MDHEN and CDR2 is SYDVKM. The V gene lost 7 bases and the J gene lost 3 bases, with 16 bases spanning the gap. The CDR3 protein is CASNQRDAPNQPQHF. The CDR3 DNA reads as TGTGCCAGCAACCAAAGAGACGCCCCCAATCAGCCCCAGCATTTT.

The chain joins TRBV6-5 to TRBJ2-7; the D gene is possibly TRBD2 (6 bases). V lost 6 bases and J 1 base, leaving 16 bases between the germline ends. The CDR3 has 15 residues. The germline CDR1 and CDR2 sequences are MNHEY and SVGAGI. In DNA form, the CDR3 reads TGTGCCAGCAGATTAACTAGCCTCAAATCCTACGAGCAGTACTTC. Protein product: CASRLTSLKSYEQYF.

This chain uses TRBV6-4 with TRBJ2-1; 8 bases map to TRBD2. The CDR3 is 16 amino acids. The germline gives CDR1 MRHNA, CDR2 SNTAGT. V trimming: 4 bases; J trimming: 10 bases; junction bases outside the gene matches: 15. CDR3 nucleotide sequence: TGTGCCAGCAGTGTCCAGCGGGAGAGGCCATATGGGGAGCAGTTCTTC. Protein sequence: CASSVQRERPYGEQFF.

This sequence joins TRBV7-6 and TRBJ2-1; TRBD1 matches at 7 bases. CDR1 and CDR2 (germline): SGHVS, FNYEAQ. Trimming at V came to 4 bases and at J to 2 bases, leaving 8 bases not matched to a gene. The CDR3 has 16 residues. CDR3 in amino acids: CASSSDRTGPYNEQFF. The CDR3 DNA reads TGTGCCAGCAGCTCAGATAGGACAGGACCCTACAATGAGCAGTTCTTC. The full variable domain, rest sourced from reference TRBV7-6 and TRBJ2-1, is GAGVSQSPRYKVTKRGQDVALRCDPISGHVSLYWYRQALGQGPEFLTYFNYEAQQDKSGLPNDRFSAERPEGSISTLTIQRTEQRDSAMYRCASSSDRTGPYNEQFFGPGTRLTVL.

This rearrangement joins TRBV28 to TRBJ2-5, with unresolved D. The germline V gene encodes CDR1 MDHEN and CDR2 SYDVKM. The CDR3 covers 14 residues. Trimming shortened V by 2 bases and J by 1 base, and 8 bases separated the two germline ends. As DNA, the CDR3 is TGTGCCAGCAGTTTAACGGGCCTCCAAGAGACCCAGTACTTC. Its protein product is CASSLTGLQETQYF.

V is TRBV7-6 and J is TRBJ2-1, with no clear D. V lost 2 bases and J lost 3, with 17 bases in between. The CDR3 sequence is 17 residues long. The germline CDR1 and CDR2 sequences are SGHVS and FNYEAQ. The CDR3 is CASSLRNGPINYNEQFF. In nucleotides, the CDR3 is TGTGCCAGCAGCTTAAGGAACGGGCCAATTAACTACAATGAGCAGTTCTTC.

This clone was recorded only once. The rearrangement links TRBV28 to TRBJ1-1, with TRBD1 as a possible D gene (6 bases). V lost 5 bases, J lost 0 bases, and 13 bases lay in between. Germline CDR1 is MDHEN and CDR2 is SYDVKM. The CDR3 has 15 residues. CDR3 region: CASSLSGQMNTEAFF. The CDR3 coding sequence is TGTGCCAGCAGTCTGAGCGGACAGATGAACACTGAAGCTTTCTTT.

The chain uses TRBV6-5 and TRBJ2-5, with D perhaps being TRBD1 or TRBD2 (7 bases each). Germline V CDR1 and CDR2: MNHEY, SVGAGI. V dropped 2 bases and J dropped 5 bases, with 15 bases sitting between them. This CDR3 region has 15 residues. The DNA for the CDR3 is TGTGCCAGCAGTTACGGGACAGCGGGGTGGGAGACCCAGTACTTC. It specifies CASSYGTAGWETQYF.

In this sample, this clone turned up a few times. The chain joins TRBV5-1 to TRBJ2-2; 7 positions agree with TRBD2. The CDR3 sequence is 14 residues long. From germline, CDR1 is SGHRS and CDR2 YFSETQ. V lost 4 bases and J lost 0; bases outside the gene matches: 0. The CDR3 DNA follows: TGCGCCAGCAGCCTAGCGGCGAACACCGGGGAGCTGTTTTTT. Its translation: CASSLAANTGELFF.

This clone has only a few counts. This rearrangement joins TRBV2 to TRBJ1-2; the D gene is possibly TRBD1 (5 bases). CDR1 and CDR2 from the germline V gene are SNHLY and FYNNEI. This CDR3 has 14 amino acids. Trimming took 3 bases from V and 8 from J, leaving 16 bases between them. CDR3 residues: CASSDSGHREGYTF. CDR3 bases: TGTGCCAGCAGTGACTCCGGACATCGTGAGGGCTACACCTTC.

The chain joins TRBV11-3 to TRBJ2-7; tentative D call: TRBD1 (5 bases). The germline gives CDR1 SGHNT, CDR2 YENEEA. Trimming took 3 bases from V and 3 from J, leaving 12 bases between them. The CDR3 spans 14 residues. The CDR3 DNA follows: TGTGCCAGCAGCTTTCAGGGCCCGGGCTACGAGCAGTACTTC. It specifies CASSFQGPGYEQYF.

This rearrangement joins TRBV5-6 to TRBJ2-1; D not resolved. The V gene's germline CDR1 is SGHDT and CDR2 YYEEEE. V lost 1 base to trimming and J lost 5 bases, with 10 bases between them. The CDR3 runs to 14 residues. The CDR3 DNA sequence: TGTGCCAGCAGCTTGAGGTTGGTCCACAATGAGCAGTTCTTC. This encodes CASSLRLVHNEQFF.

This chain links TRBV5-1 with TRBJ2-3; D gene ambiguous. V was cut by 4 bases and J by 3 bases, with 33 bases left in between. The CDR3 is 21 residues long. The germline V gene has CDR1 SGHRS and CDR2 YFSETQ. The CDR3 DNA reads TGCGCCAGCAGCACCAACCCAACAAGGGTGAGAATGATCGTCCCAACAGATACGCAGTATTTT. Translated: CASSTNPTRVRMIVPTDTQYF.

This clone has just one count. This rearrangement joins TRBV28 to TRBJ2-1; TRBD1 aligns across 12 bases. The CDR3 totals 20 residues. The germline V gene has CDR1 MDHEN and CDR2 SYDVKM. After removal of 5 bases from V and 7 bases from J, the junction contained 21 bases not matched to a gene. CDR3 in DNA: TGTGCCAGCAGTCCGAATACCGGGACAGGGGGCTTGTCTATCGGAAATGAGCAGTTCTTC. Amino acid sequence: CASSPNTGTGGLSIGNEQFF.

The rearrangement joins TRBV28 to TRBJ2-4; D might be TRBD1 (6 bases). The CDR3 contains 16 residues. Germline V gene data show CDR1 as MDHEN and CDR2 as SYDVKM. The germline V and J ends were trimmed by 6 bases and 0 bases, with 15 bases remaining between them. CDR3 sequence: CASRFNTGIAKNIQYF. In nucleotides, the CDR3 is TGTGCCAGCAGGTTCAATACAGGGATAGCCAAAAACATTCAGTACTTC.

The V and J genes are TRBV7-9 and TRBJ1-2, with TRBD1 matching 7 bases. Germline V lookup: CDR1 SEHNR, CDR2 FQNEAQ (reference sequence). V shed 4 bases and J 1 base; nucleotides not matched to a gene: 12. CDR3 length equals 17 residues. The DNA for the CDR3 is TGTGCCAGCAGCTCGAACCAGGACAGGAACAATAACTATGGCTACACCTTC. Its protein product is CASSSNQDRNNNYGYTF.